Presented here are 5 T cell receptor beta chains from one specimen sequenced in a study of molecular identifiers for immune sequencing clone quantification. TCRdb analysed the PCR reads with MiXCR anew, one entry per CDR3 protein. The sample consists of nearly 55,000 distinct CDR3 sequences, about a third of them appearing once. The specimen sequenced was naive CD8+ T cells from blood, with Jurkat cell RNA spiked in. Subset of the sample: FACS-sorted CD8+CD4-CCR7+CD45RA+ naive T cells. The origin of the receptors is a human donor in good health. Some libraries in this study had Jurkat cell RNA spiked in.

This clonotype has only a few counts. This CDR3 reads CASSQVAGVLYHEQFF. CDR3 DNA: TGTGCCAGCAGCCAAGTAGCGGGAGTCCTGTATCATGAGCAGTTCTTC. This chain joins TRBV3-1 and TRBJ2-1; 9 bases are a match to TRBD2. Trimming cost V 1 base and J 8 bases; bases outside gene matches: 9. The germline CDR1 and CDR2 sequences are LGHDT and YNNKEL (reference sequence). The CDR3 runs 16 residues.

J is TRBJ2-7 and V is TRBV28; the D gene is possibly TRBD1 (6 bases). The V gene lost 8 bases and the J gene lost 3 bases, with 17 bases spanning the gap. Germline assignment: CDR1 MDHEN and CDR2 SYDVKM. This CDR3 has 14 amino acids. The CDR3 protein is CASLNRDNYYEQYF. In DNA form, the CDR3 reads TGTGCCAGCCTCAACCGGGACAACTACTACGAGCAGTACTTC. The variable domain in full, completed from reference TRBV28 and TRBJ2-7, reads DVKVTQSSRYLVKRTGEKVFLECVQDMDHENMFWYRQDPGLGLRLIYFSYDVKMKEKGDIPEGYSVSREKKERFSLILESASTNQTSMYLCASLNRDNYYEQYFGPGTRLTVT.

This clonotype was found many times. This chain links TRBV6-1 with TRBJ1-1; D gene unclear. V was cut by 6 bases and J by 4 bases, with 18 bases left in between. From germline, CDR1 is MNHNS and CDR2 SASEGT. This CDR3 is 15 amino acids long. The chain's CDR3 is CASRRRVSPGTEAFF. The CDR3 nucleotides read TGTGCCAGCAGACGGCGTGTCAGTCCGGGCACTGAAGCTTTCTTT.

By proportion, this clonotype is medium-sized. The CDR3 region is CASSLSVSNQPQHF. CDR3 bases: TGTGCCAGCAGCTTATCGGTTAGCAATCAGCCCCAGCATTTT. V and J are TRBV7-8 and TRBJ1-5; D call uncertain. This CDR3 has 14 residues. The germline CDR1 and CDR2 sequences are SGHVS and FQNEAQ. The ends were cut back, 2 bases at V and 0 bases at J, with 5 bases in the middle.

On this clonotype: A much larger clone sits a single nucleotide away, making a read error possible. The CDR3 spells CAGRKTGTGNTEAFF. The CDR3 nucleotides read TGTGCCGGCAGAAAAACAGGGACAGGGAACACTGAAGCTTTCTTT. This chain uses TRBV5-8 with TRBJ1-1; TRBD1 agrees at 8 bases. CDR3 length: 15 residues. CDR1 and CDR2 from the germline V gene are SGHTS and YDEGEE.